The 23 T cell receptor beta chains given below trace back to one sample, sequenced in a study of OX40 agonist ivuxolimab in advanced cancers. Using immunoSEQ multiplex PCR, the repertoire was profiled, and TCRdb retains in-frame clones only, with some absent. The sample includes approximately 45,000 clones, roughly 94% of them seen just once. The input for sequencing was CD4+ or CD8+ T cells sorted from blood, taken in a trial of the OX40 agonist ivuxolimab. These receptors were taken from an adult with an advanced solid tumor such as melanoma, head and neck, liver or kidney cancer.

The V and J genes are TRBV27 and TRBJ2-2, with 14 bases lining up with TRBD2. This CDR3 has 17 amino acids. CDR1 is MNHEY and CDR2 is SMNVEV in the germline V gene (reference sequence). V gave up 6 bases and J gave up 5 bases; unmatched junction bases: 8. The CDR3 region is CASSLTSGRALTGELFF. The CDR3 coding sequence is TGTGCCAGCAGCCTGACTAGCGGGAGGGCGTTGACCGGGGAGCTGTTTTTT.

This chain links TRBV7-8 with TRBJ1-2; 10 nucleotides align to TRBD1. The germline gives CDR1 SGHVS, CDR2 FQNEAQ. The CDR3 extends over 14 amino acids. Trimming took 1 base from V and 6 from J; bases not matched to a gene: 2. Written as DNA, the CDR3 is TGTGCCAGCAGCTTAGGGACAGGGGGTGATGGCTACACCTTC. It translates to CASSLGTGGDGYTF.

The V and J genes are TRBV29-1 and TRBJ1-2; D unresolved. From germline, CDR1 is SQVTM and CDR2 ANQGSEA. CDR3 size: 15 residues. Trimming pared 0 bases from V and 7 bases from J, leaving 18 bases between. CDR3 sequence: CSVEDRPLFLGGYTF. For the CDR3, the DNA is TGCAGCGTTGAAGACAGGCCCCTCTTTTTAGGTGGCTACACCTTC.

The rearrangement joins TRBV11-2 to TRBJ2-5; possibly TRBD1 or TRBD2 for D (5 bases each). V was shortened by 2 bases and J by 3 bases, with 13 bases between the two germline ends. Per the germline V gene, CDR1 is SGHAT and CDR2 is FQNNGV. The CDR3 has 15 amino acids. CDR3 protein: CASSLRIVGEETQYF. In DNA, the CDR3 is TGTGCCAGCAGCTTAAGAATCGTGGGGGAAGAGACCCAGTACTTC.

The chain employs TRBV14 and TRBJ2-1, with TRBD2 identical over 9 bases. The V segment lost 2 bases and the J segment 9 bases; nucleotides outside the gene matches: 5. CDR3 length: 14 amino acids. The germline V gene encodes CDR1 SGHDN and CDR2 FVKESK. The CDR3 coding sequence is TGTGCCAGCAGCCAATTTAGCGGGAGTGTTGAGCAGTTCTTC. Its protein product is CASSQFSGSVEQFF.

The rearrangement uses TRBV7-8 and TRBJ2-1, with no clear D. V was trimmed by 5 bases and J by 8 bases, leaving 10 bases between them. The V gene's germline CDR1 is SGHVS and CDR2 FQNEAQ. The CDR3 runs 12 residues. CDR3 protein: CASSILLDEQFF. The DNA for the CDR3 is TGTGCCAGCAGCATCCTTTTAGATGAGCAGTTCTTC.

In regard to this clone: This sample includes further DNA sequences coding for the same CDR3. J is TRBJ2-7 and V is TRBV9; D is unclear. The CDR3 has 12 amino acids. Germline CDR1 is SGDLS and CDR2 is YYNGEE. Trimming took off 2 bases at V and 3 bases at J, with 6 bases between the two ends. The CDR3 is CASSVDGYEQYF. The CDR3 nucleotides read TGTGCCAGCAGCGTCGATGGCTACGAGCAGTACTTC.

For this clone: This sample includes further DNA sequences coding for the same CDR3. The chain couples TRBV9 to TRBJ1-1, with D perhaps matching TRBD1 (5 bases). The CDR3 runs to 14 residues. CDR1 is SGDLS and CDR2 is YYNGEE in the germline V gene. The V end lost 0 bases, the J end lost 1 base, and 7 bases lay between the germline ends. The CDR3 loop reads CASSVVGGNTEAFF. The DNA of the CDR3 is TGTGCCAGCAGCGTAGTTGGGGGGAACACTGAAGCTTTCTTT. The variable domain in full, with the rest retrieved from reference TRBV9 and TRBJ1-1, is DSGVTQTPKHLITATGQRVTLRCSPRSGDLSVYWYQQSLDQGLQFLIQYYNGEERAKGNILERFSAQQFPDLHSELNLSSLELGDSALYFCASSVVGGNTEAFFGQGTRLTVV.

The V call is TRBV6-5, the J call TRBJ1-4; D not certain. Germline loops: CDR1 MNHEY, CDR2 SVGAGI. CDR3 length: 14 amino acids. V was cut by 8 bases and J by 7 bases, with 17 bases left in between. The CDR3 here is CASRPLRAGEKLFF. The DNA for the CDR3 is TGTGCCAGCCGACCTCTCCGGGCGGGTGAAAAACTGTTTTTT.

This clone was found once. The chain joins TRBV28 to TRBJ1-5, with 7 bases that match TRBD1. Germline CDR1 and CDR2: MDHEN and SYDVKM. This CDR3 has 18 residues. V gave up 5 bases and J gave up 4 bases; unmatched junction bases: 17. The CDR3 reads CASSKPILFRQGNQPQHF. The CDR3 DNA reads TGTGCCAGCAGTAAACCGATCCTTTTCCGACAGGGTAATCAGCCCCAGCATTTT. Together with reference TRBV28 and TRBJ1-5, the CDR3 gives the full variable domain: DVKVTQSSRYLVKRTGEKVFLECVQDMDHENMFWYRQDPGLGLRLIYFSYDVKMKEKGDIPEGYSVSREKKERFSLILESASTNQTSMYLCASSKPILFRQGNQPQHFGDGTRLSIL.

V gene TRBV18 combines with J gene TRBJ2-7; the match to TRBD1 covers 9 bases. Germline CDR1 KGHSH, CDR2 LQKENI. Losses at the gene ends were 4 bases for V and 1 base for J; bases not matched to a gene: 2. This CDR3 comprises 14 residues. The CDR3 sequence: CASSLGTGSYEQYF. The CDR3 DNA reads TGTGCCAGCTCACTGGGGACAGGGTCCTACGAGCAGTACTTC. Complete variable domain (other parts from reference TRBV18 and TRBJ2-7): NAGVMQNPRHLVRRRGQEARLRCSPMKGHSHVYWYRQLPEEGLKFMVYLQKENIIDESGMPKERFSAEFPKEGPSILRIQQVVRGDSAAYFCASSLGTGSYEQYFGPGTRLTVT.

The chain recombines TRBV23-1 with TRBJ2-1, with 7 bases identical to TRBD1. TRBV23-1 is annotated as an ORF whose role is uncertain. The CDR3 has 15 residues. With V trimmed by 1 base and J by 8 bases, 8 bases remained unmatched. The chain's CDR3 is CASSQLPGGKDEQFF. The CDR3 DNA reads TGCGCCAGCAGTCAATTGCCAGGGGGTAAGGATGAGCAGTTCTTC.

The gene calls are TRBV6-4 and TRBJ1-1; D gene unclear. The CDR3 totals 13 residues. The germline gives CDR1 MRHNA, CDR2 SNTAGT. Trimming left V 0 bases short and J 5 bases short, with 7 bases between. The CDR3 loop is CASSDSHGTEAFF. In DNA form, the CDR3 reads TGTGCCAGCAGTGACTCTCATGGGACTGAAGCTTTCTTT.

The chain has TRBV5-1 and TRBJ2-5; the match to TRBD2 covers 7 bases. The CDR3 runs 14 residues. V lost 2 bases to trimming and J lost 2 bases; unmatched junction nucleotides: 3. Germline CDR1 SGHRS, CDR2 YFSETQ. The CDR3 sequence is CASSFPSGQETQYF. The CDR3 nucleotides read TGCGCCAGCAGCTTCCCTAGCGGTCAAGAGACCCAGTACTTC.

CDR3 loop: CASSSTGRYEQYF. The CDR3 DNA follows: TGTGCCAGCAGTTCTACGGGACGCTACGAGCAGTACTTC. J is TRBJ2-7 and V is TRBV27; either TRBD1 or TRBD2 may fit D (5 bases each). V was cut by 4 bases and J by 3 bases, with 10 bases left in between. The CDR3 is 13 amino acids. Germline loops: CDR1 MNHEY, CDR2 SMNVEV (reference sequence).

The chain carries TRBV5-6 and TRBJ2-7; 8 nucleotides line up with TRBD1. This CDR3 is built from 15 residues. In germline, CDR1 is SGHDT, CDR2 YYEEEE. Germline trimming cut 0 bases from V and 5 bases from J; bases unmatched to any gene: 7. The CDR3 loop is CASSLGGQGADEQYF. The CDR3 DNA follows: TGTGCCAGCAGCTTGGGAGGGCAGGGGGCGGACGAGCAGTACTTC.

The rearrangement joins TRBV13 to TRBJ2-3; TRBD1 agrees at 8 bases. The V and J ends lost 3 bases and 4 bases, in that order; junction bases with no gene match: 6. The CDR3 extends over 15 amino acids. Germline CDR1 is PRHDT and CDR2 is FYEKMQ (reference sequence). The CDR3 DNA follows: TGTGCCAGCAGCTTCCTAGGACAGGGCCCAGATACGCAGTATTTT. Protein product: CASSFLGQGPDTQYF.

The chain uses TRBV13 and TRBJ2-7, with D perhaps matching TRBD1 (6 bases). CDR3 length: 17 residues. The ends were cut back, 7 bases at V and 3 bases at J, with 25 bases in the middle. Per the germline V gene, CDR1 is PRHDT and CDR2 is FYEKMQ (reference sequence). The CDR3 reads CASNAQGPPTAIYEQYF. In DNA, the CDR3 is TGTGCCAGCAACGCGCAGGGGCCCCCAACGGCGATCTACGAGCAGTACTTC.

The chain couples TRBV9 to TRBJ2-5; TRBD1 might be the D (6 bases). The V and J ends lost 4 bases and 4 bases respectively, with 14 bases between them. The CDR3 has 14 residues. The germline CDR1 and CDR2 sequences are SGDLS and YYNGEE. The CDR3 nucleotides read TGTGCCAGCAGCCCGGGACACACAGGAGAGACCCAGTACTTC. It yields the protein CASSPGHTGETQYF.

V gene TRBV5-6 combines with J gene TRBJ1-1; tentatively, D is TRBD1 (5 bases). The germline V gene encodes CDR1 SGHDT and CDR2 YYEEEE. V shed 2 bases and J shed 1 base, with 6 bases lying between them. The CDR3 totals 13 residues. This chain's CDR3 is CASSFTGNTEAFF. In nucleotides, the CDR3 is TGTGCCAGCAGCTTCACAGGGAACACTGAAGCTTTCTTT.

This chain joins TRBV6-5 and TRBJ1-3; 9 bases are shared with TRBD1. The CDR3 spans 15 residues. CDR1 is MNHEY, CDR2 SVGAGI, per germline. V gave up 2 bases and J gave up 5 bases; unmatched junction bases: 4. The CDR3 reads CASSYLGQGRNTIYF. The CDR3 DNA reads as TGTGCCAGCAGTTACCTCGGACAGGGGAGAAACACCATATATTTT.

The chain joins TRBV7-8 to TRBJ1-1, with D tentatively TRBD1 (6 bases). Trimming took 6 bases from V and 0 from J, leaving 14 bases between them. Germline CDR1 SGHVS, CDR2 FQNEAQ. The CDR3 contains 15 residues. CDR3 loop: CASSGLDRLNTEAFF. CDR3 DNA: TGTGCCAGCAGTGGTTTGGACAGACTGAACACTGAAGCTTTCTTT.

The chain carries TRBV7-9 and TRBJ1-1; D gene ambiguous. Looked up from germline, CDR1 is SEHNR and CDR2 is FQNEAQ (reference sequence). The CDR3 runs 13 residues. Between the trimmed V and J ends, which lost 1 base and 1 base, there was a span of 4 bases. The CDR3 sequence: CASSLERNTEAFF. The CDR3 DNA sequence: TGTGCCAGCAGCTTAGAACGGAACACTGAAGCTTTCTTT.